Listed below are T cell receptor beta chains from one sample, sequenced in a study of blood T cell repertoires in COVID-19. Sequenced by immunoSEQ multiplex PCR; TCRdb stores in-frame clones only, minus some. In the table there are around 200,000 clones, roughly 90% of which are singletons. The source material was PBMCs or T cells enriched from blood (not recorded which). All receptors come from a woman under 40 who had been exposed to COVID-19. The CDR3 runs from the conserved cysteine through the conserved F or W. The order of the fields is clone size, D gene, J gene, V gene, CDR3 DNA, CDR3 protein. A D gene is named only where the DNA matches it firmly. Only some rows state a clone size, as once, few, many or a class for expanded clones.

>.|TRBD1|TRBJ1-1|TRBV5-1
TGCGCCAGCAGGGACAGGACCAACACTGAAGCTTTCTTT
CASRDRTNTEAFF
>.|TRBD1|TRBJ1-5|TRBV29-1
TGCAGCGTTGGGGACAGGGACGATCAGCCCCAGCATTTT
CSVGDRDDQPQHF
>.|TRBD2|TRBJ2-4|TRBV5-1
TGCGCCAGCAGCTTGTACCCGGGGGGGATGGCATCCAAAAACATTCAGTACTTC
CASSLYPGGMASKNIQYF
>.|.|TRBJ1-1|TRBV3-1/TRBV3-2
TGTGCCAGCAGCCTTCAGGGTAGGTACACTGAAGCTTTCTTT
CASSLQGRYTEAFF
>.|.|TRBJ1-4|TRBV2
TGTGCCAGCAGTGACCCGGGACTCCCTTCAACTAATGAAAAACTGTTTTTT
CASSDPGLPSTNEKLFF
>.|.|TRBJ2-5|TRBV10-3
TGTGCCATCGCGACCGGGTTTGAGACCCAGTACTTC
CAIATGFETQYF
>.|.|TRBJ1-1|TRBV6-4
TGTGCCAGCAGTGACTCGCAACAGAAGAACACTGAAGCTTTCTTT
CASSDSQQKNTEAFF
>.|.|TRBJ1-5|TRBV10-3
TGTGCCATCAGTGAGTCGTGGGAGAAGAGGGGCAATCAGCCCCAGCATTTT
CAISESWEKRGNQPQHF
>.|.|TRBJ2-1|TRBV14
TGTGCCAGCAGCCGAGCCCGACAACACAATGAGCAGTTCTTC
CASSRARQHNEQFF
>once|TRBD1|TRBJ2-5|TRBV30
TGTGCCTGGAGGACACCGGGACAGCGAGAGACCCAGTACTTC
CAWRTPGQRETQYF
>many|.|TRBJ2-3|TRBV6-2/TRBV6-3
TGTGCCAGCAGTCCCACCTTGATGGGAGCCACAGATACGCAGTATTTT
CASSPTLMGATDTQYF
>.|TRBD2|TRBJ2-2|TRBV29-1
TGCAGCGTTGATCTAGCGGGGGGATCCACCGGGGAGCTGTTTTTT
CSVDLAGGSTGELFF
>.|.|TRBJ1-1|TRBV5-1
TGCGCCAGCAGCTTTGCAGGGGATGAAGCTTTCTTT
CASSFAGDEAFF
>.|TRBD1|TRBJ1-2|TRBV6-6
TGTGCCAGCAGTAAGGGAGACAGGGACTATGGCTACACCTTC
CASSKGDRDYGYTF
>.|TRBD2|TRBJ2-3|TRBV4-2
TGTGCCAGCAGCCAAGACGGAGCGGGGGGGCCCAAAGATACGCAGTATTTT
CASSQDGAGGPKDTQYF
>.|.|TRBJ1-4|TRBV7-8
TGTGCCAGCAGCCTGAGAGAAAAACTGTTTTTT
CASSLREKLFF
>.|TRBD1|TRBJ2-1|TRBV7-3
TGTGCCAGCAGCCAGGGGTGGACAGGGTGGAATGAGCAGTTCTTC
CASSQGWTGWNEQFF
>.|.|TRBJ1-2|TRBV3-1/TRBV3-2
TGTGCCAGCAGCCAAGACCTTCGGGAGTACAGCTACACCTTC
CASSQDLREYSYTF
>.|TRBD1|TRBJ1-2|TRBV5-1
TGCGCCAGCAGCCTCCTACAACGGACAGGGGACCAACTCTATGGCTACACCTTC
CASSLLQRTGDQLYGYTF
>.|TRBD1|TRBJ1-5|TRBV18
TGTGCCAGCTCATCCACCAGGTCAGGGGGCCTGGAGGGTCAGCCCCAGCATTTT
CASSSTRSGGLEGQPQHF
>few|TRBD1|TRBJ2-4|TRBV11-2
TGTGCCAGCGGCAGGGGGCAAAACATTCAGTACTTC
CASGRGQNIQYF
>.|.|TRBJ1-2|TRBV5-1
TGCGCCAGCAGCTTGGCCGCGGGGGGCGAGCGTGGCTACACCTTC
CASSLAAGGERGYTF
>.|TRBD1|TRBJ1-1|TRBV6-5
TGTGCCAGCAGGCGGACAGGGATGAACACTGAAGCTTTCTTT
CASRRTGMNTEAFF
>.|.|TRBJ1-2|TRBV6-5
TGTGCCACCCAAGGGGGACCCCTTAACTATGGCTACACCTTC
CATQGGPLNYGYTF
>.|.|TRBJ1-2|TRBV7-3
TGTGCCAGCAGCCCCCCCGTTTCCTATGGCTACACCTTC
CASSPPVSYGYTF
>.|.|TRBJ2-3|TRBV4-1
TGCGCCAGCAGCCAGGGGGTGACACAGGGAGATACGCAGTATTTT
CASSQGVTQGDTQYF
>.|TRBD1|TRBJ2-7|TRBV20-1
TGCAGTGCTAGGACAGGGTACGAGCAGTACTTC
CSARTGYEQYF
>.|TRBD1|TRBJ2-3|TRBV5-1
TGCGCCAGCAGCTGGCGGCAGGACAGGGTCGCGGATACGCAGTATTTT
CASSWRQDRVADTQYF
>.|.|TRBJ1-5|TRBV19
TGTGCCAGCGGGGGTCAGCCCCAGCATTTT
CASGGQPQHF
>.|TRBD1|TRBJ1-2|TRBV5-1
TGCGCCAGCAGCTTTGGACAGGGGAAGTCGAGCTACACCTTC
CASSFGQGKSSYTF
>.|TRBD1|TRBJ2-7|TRBV18
TGTGCCAGCTCACCAGGGGCAGGGGGCATCCACGAGCAGTACTTC
CASSPGAGGIHEQYF
>.|TRBD2|TRBJ2-1|TRBV3-1/TRBV3-2
TGTGCCAGCAGCCCCGCGGCTAGCGGGATCTGGGGTGAGCAGTTCTTC
CASSPAASGIWGEQFF
>.|TRBD1|TRBJ2-1|TRBV5-1
TGCGCCAGCAGCCTGGAGCCGGGACAGGGGTTCCATGAGCAGTTCTTC
CASSLEPGQGFHEQFF
>.|TRBD1|TRBJ1-1|TRBV12-5
TGTGCTAGTAACAGGGGTGAAAACACTGAAGCTTTCTTT
CASNRGENTEAFF
>.|.|TRBJ1-5|TRBV6-2/TRBV6-3
TGTGCCAGCAGTAACGGTCATCAGCCCCAGCATTTT
CASSNGHQPQHF
>.|.|TRBJ2-5|TRBV29-1
TGCAGCGTTTCTCCGGCGGGCCAAGAGACCCAGTACTTC
CSVSPAGQETQYF
>.|.|TRBJ2-1|TRBV5-1
TGCGCCAGCAGCCTCCCGTCGAATGAGCAGTTCTTC
CASSLPSNEQFF
>.|TRBD1|TRBJ1-1|TRBV29-1
TGCAGCGTTGAAGATTACAGGGGCACGGTCGGAGCTTTCTTT
CSVEDYRGTVGAFF
>once|.|TRBJ1-2|TRBV6-1
TGTGCCAGCAGTGAACCCGTGGGAGCCAACTATGGCTACACCTTC
CASSEPVGANYGYTF
>.|TRBD1|TRBJ2-7|TRBV10-2
TGCGCCAGCAGCAAGGGACAGGGAATCCACGAGCAGTACTTC
CASSKGQGIHEQYF
>.|TRBD1|TRBJ1-1|TRBV5-1
TGCGCCAGCAGCTTTGGCGGGACAGGCGAAGCTTTCTTT
CASSFGGTGEAFF
>once|TRBD1|TRBJ1-2|TRBV25-1
TGTGCCAGCAGTGCCCGGACAGGGTATGGCTACACCTTC
CASSARTGYGYTF
>few|TRBD1|TRBJ1-6|TRBV15
TGTGCCACCATTCCGCCGACAGGGCACTATAATTCACCCCTCCACTTT
CATIPPTGHYNSPLHF
>once|.|TRBJ2-3|TRBV10-3
TGTGCCATCAGTGAGAGTTCTACCAGCACAGATACGCAGTATTTT
CAISESSTSTDTQYF
>.|.|TRBJ1-1|TRBV12-3/TRBV12-4
TGTGCCAGCAGTTTATTGGGGGTTGGGACTGCTTTCTTT
CASSLLGVGTAFF